The 19 T cell receptor beta chains presented below share a single source sample, sequenced in a study of T-cell memory formation after mild COVID-19. TCRdb reprocessed the 5' RACE reads via MiXCR and lists one record per CDR3 protein. The sample has 110,000 or so distinct CDR3 sequences, around a fifth seen once. Sequenced sample: PBMCs or a T cell subset sorted from them (not recorded which). These receptors were collected from a man aged 18 to 29 who had mild COVID-19 (a few samples of this study predate the infection). Cell type and time point are not known.

CDR3 sequence: CASSGTGASSGGWQFF. CDR3 bases: TGCGCCAGCAGCGGGACAGGGGCTTCTTCGGGGGGGTGGCAGTTCTTC. The rearrangement joins TRBV4-1 to TRBJ2-1; 10 bases line up with TRBD1. The CDR3 loop spans 16 amino acids. Germline V gene lookup returns CDR1 MGHRA and CDR2 YSYEKL. Trimming at V came to 5 bases and at J to 12 bases, leaving 16 bases not matched to a gene.

The V call is TRBV27, the J call TRBJ2-7; TRBD1 matches 8 bases. From germline, CDR1 is MNHEY and CDR2 SMNVEV (reference sequence). CDR3 size: 14 residues. V lost 6 bases and J lost 2; bases outside the gene matches: 6. This CDR3 reads CASRQGAETYEQYF. The CDR3 DNA follows: TGTGCCAGCAGGCAGGGGGCCGAAACCTACGAGCAGTACTTC.

The genes are TRBV4-2 and TRBJ2-1, with 7 bases that match TRBD1. The length of the CDR3 is 16 residues. Germline V gene lookup returns CDR1 LGHNA and CDR2 YNFKEQ. The ends lost 0 bases at V and 8 bases at J; junction bases unmatched: 10. In DNA form, the CDR3 reads TGTGCCAGCAGCCAAGAGAGGGGGCATGGGTTCGATGAGCAGTTCTTC. Translating it yields CASSQERGHGFDEQFF.

V usage is TRBV7-9 and J usage is TRBJ2-5; D is perhaps TRBD1 (6 bases). The germline gives CDR1 SEHNR, CDR2 FQNEAQ (reference sequence). The CDR3 is made up of 13 amino acids. Trimming took 4 bases from V and 3 from J, leaving 9 bases between them. The CDR3 sequence: CASSSSGEETQYF. The CDR3 DNA reads TGTGCCAGCAGCTCATCAGGGGAAGAGACCCAGTACTTC. Full variable domain (outside the CDR3, taken from reference TRBV7-9 and TRBJ2-5): DTGVSQNPRHKITKRGQNVTFRCDPISEHNRLYWYRQTLGQGPEFLTYFQNEAQLEKSRLLSDRFSAERPKGSFSTLEIQRTEQGDSAMYLCASSSSGEETQYFGPGTRLLVL.

V usage is TRBV6-1 and J usage is TRBJ2-2; weak D call: TRBD2 (6 bases). Germline CDR1 reads MNHNS; CDR2 reads SASEGT. The CDR3 loop spans 15 amino acids. V lost 7 bases and J lost 3, with 15 bases in between. The CDR3 DNA reads TGTGCCAGCATACTAGGGACTCAGTACACCGGGGAGCTGTTTTTT. It encodes CASILGTQYTGELFF.

Many counts were recorded for this clonotype. The chain carries TRBV4-3 and TRBJ2-1; TRBD2 matches 10 bases. V lost 0 bases, J lost 3 bases, and 2 bases stayed unmatched. The CDR3 has 16 amino acids. Per germline, CDR1 LGHNA and CDR2 YSLEER. As DNA, the CDR3 is TGCGCCAGCAGCCAAGATCCTAGCGGGGGCTACAATGAGCAGTTCTTC. This encodes CASSQDPSGGYNEQFF.

This clonotype was counted between two and nine times. The V gene is TRBV12-3 or TRBV12-4, the J gene TRBJ2-7, with 7 bases that match TRBD1. The CDR3 is made up of 15 amino acids. The V segment lost 5 bases and the J segment 5 bases; nucleotides outside the gene matches: 12. CDR3 protein: CASSDRELFWNEQYF. CDR3 bases: TGTGCCAGCAGTGACAGGGAGCTTTTCTGGAACGAGCAGTACTTC.

The CDR3 DNA reads as TGTGCCAGCAGCCAGACAGATCAGGGGAACGAGCAGTACTTC. Translated, it gives CASSQTDQGNEQYF. The chain has TRBV4-2 and TRBJ2-7; perhaps TRBD1 as D (6 bases). Germline CDR1 is LGHNA and CDR2 is YNFKEQ. V shed 3 bases and J shed 5 bases, with 14 bases lying between them. The CDR3 has 14 residues.

This clonotype was seen only a few times. The CDR3 sequence is CASRGRGVLYNEQFF. The CDR3 DNA is TGTGCCAGCAGGGGGCGGGGGGTCCTCTACAATGAGCAGTTCTTC. This chain links TRBV12-3 or TRBV12-4 with TRBJ2-1, with 8 nucleotides matching TRBD2. The CDR3 totals 15 residues. The junction had 7 bases not matched to a gene; V was cut back by 6 bases and J by 3 bases.

This clonotype was counted a few times. This chain connects TRBV29-1 to TRBJ1-1; perhaps TRBD1 as D (6 bases). The V and J ends lost 3 bases and 4 bases respectively, with 12 bases between them. Germline CDR1 reads SQVTM; CDR2 reads ANQGSEA. The CDR3 length is 13 residues. The CDR3 bases are TGCAGCGTTGATTTGGGGGGCCTCACTGAAGCTTTCTTT. Translated: CSVDLGGLTEAFF.

This chain joins TRBV7-6 and TRBJ2-1, with D possibly matching TRBD2 (5 bases). The CDR3 loop spans 16 amino acids. Trimming pared 3 bases from V and 7 bases from J, leaving 19 bases between. CDR1 and CDR2 from the germline V gene are SGHVS and FNYEAQ. The CDR3 DNA follows: TGTGCCAGCAGCTTTAGGAAGTCGGGTTGGAGGAATGAGCAGTTCTTC. Amino acid sequence: CASSFRKSGWRNEQFF.

The chain employs TRBV11-2 and TRBJ2-5, with 14 bases matching TRBD2. With V trimmed by 5 bases and J by 2 bases, 4 bases remained unmatched. Looked up from germline, CDR1 is SGHAT and CDR2 is FQNNGV. CDR3 size: 16 residues. In nucleotides, the CDR3 is TGTGCCAGCAGCGCCCGGACTAGCGGGGGGCAAGAGACCCAGTACTTC. It encodes CASSARTSGGQETQYF.

The rearrangement uses TRBV18 and TRBJ2-7; tentatively, D is TRBD1 (5 bases). CDR3 length equals 16 residues. Germline V CDR1 and CDR2: KGHSH, LQKENI. Trimming removed 3 bases at V and 0 bases at J, with 15 bases between. The CDR3 sequence: CASSPLRERGSYEQYF. CDR3 coding DNA: TGTGCCAGCTCACCCCTAAGGGAAAGGGGCTCCTACGAGCAGTACTTC.

The chain carries TRBV6-2 or TRBV6-3 and TRBJ2-3; 8 bases agree with TRBD2. The V gene end was trimmed by 6 bases and the J gene end by 2 bases; junction bases not matched to a gene: 4. The CDR3 consists of 14 residues. Germline V lookup: CDR1 MNHEY, CDR2 SVGEGT. CDR3 loop: CASSGLAFTDTQYF. The CDR3 DNA reads as TGTGCCAGCAGCGGACTAGCCTTCACAGATACGCAGTATTTT.

V and J are TRBV7-9 and TRBJ2-7, with no clear D. Germline CDR1 SEHNR, CDR2 FQNEAQ (reference sequence). There are 11 residues in the CDR3. V lost 3 bases and J 4 bases, leaving 4 bases between the germline ends. The CDR3 coding sequence is TGTGCCAGCAGCTTCCTATACGAGCAGTACTTC. It yields the protein CASSFLYEQYF.

This clonotype was observed a handful of times. The rearrangement links TRBV29-1 to TRBJ2-5; D is perhaps TRBD1 (5 bases). Between the trimmed V and J ends, which lost 1 base and 1 base, there was a span of 13 bases. This CDR3 has 15 amino acids. Germline V CDR1 and CDR2: SQVTM, ANQGSEA. CDR3 in DNA: TGCAGCGTTGAAGGGTGGGGCCCGAGCCAAGAGACCCAGTACTTC. Its protein is CSVEGWGPSQETQYF. Full variable domain (outside the CDR3, taken from reference TRBV29-1 and TRBJ2-5): SAVISQKPSRDICQRGTSLTIQCQVDSQVTMMFWYRQQPGQSLTLIATANQGSEATYESGFVIDKFPISRPNLTFSTLTVSNMSPEDSSIYLCSVEGWGPSQETQYFGPGTRLLVL.

The chain is built from TRBV6-6 and TRBJ2-7; D not resolved. This CDR3 is 13 amino acids long. Germline V gene sequence: CDR1 MNHNY, CDR2 SVGAGI (reference sequence). The V and J ends lost 7 bases and 0 bases respectively, with 10 bases between them. CDR3 DNA: TGTGCCAGCACCCGGCCCTCCTCCTACGAGCAGTACTTC. Its translation is CASTRPSSYEQYF.

The CDR3 spells CASSQPGDDTEAFF. The CDR3 DNA reads TGTGCCAGCAGCCAGCCCGGAGATGACACTGAAGCTTTCTTT. The V and J genes are TRBV4-2 and TRBJ1-1; D is unclear. The germline V and J ends were trimmed by 3 bases and 3 bases, with 11 bases remaining between them. The CDR3 is made up of 14 amino acids. Germline V CDR1 and CDR2: LGHNA, YNFKEQ.

This clonotype has only a few counts. The chain employs TRBV2 and TRBJ1-5, with 7 nucleotides matching TRBD1. The CDR3 sequence is 15 residues long. Trimming removed 5 bases from V and 2 bases from J; junction bases left unmatched: 6. Germline V CDR1 and CDR2: SNHLY, FYNNEI. CDR3 nucleotide sequence: TGTGCCAGCAGTCAAGGGGGCGCAGGCAATCAGCCCCAGCATTTT. Translated: CASSQGGAGNQPQHF.